This passage covers 21 T cell receptor beta chains from one sample sequenced in a study of T cell responses to AZD1222 COVID-19 vaccine. Profiling relied on immunoSEQ multiplex PCR, and the TCRdb table lists in-frame clones only, not all of them. The sample lists 130,000 to 150,000 clones, 75% to 95% seen once, with roughly 3.1% in the top ten. The starting material was peripheral blood, obtained on day 0 of AZD1222 vaccination. The receptors shown here come from an adult in good health.

This sequence joins TRBV11-1 and TRBJ1-5; D possibly corresponds to TRBD1 (5 bases). CDR1 and CDR2 from the germline V gene are SGHAT and FQDESV (reference sequence). The CDR3 runs 16 residues. The germline V and J ends were trimmed by 5 bases and 4 bases, with 18 bases remaining between them. CDR3 in DNA: TGTGCCAGCAGCCCAACGACAGCGGTTTGTAATCAGCCCCAGCATTTT. Translation: CASSPTTAVCNQPQHF.

In nucleotides, the CDR3 is TGTGCCACCAGTGATTTCCGGGACAGGGGGAGCACAGATACGCAGTATTTT. Protein sequence: CATSDFRDRGSTDTQYF. J is TRBJ2-3 and V is TRBV24-1; 11 bases map to TRBD1. V was clipped by 1 base and J by 0 bases; unmatched bases: 2. This CDR3 spans 17 amino acids. Germline loops: CDR1 KGHDR, CDR2 SFDVKD.

J is TRBJ2-7 and V is TRBV10-1; D tentatively fits TRBD1 or TRBD2 (5 bases each). Trimming took 3 bases from V and 4 from J, leaving 16 bases between them. CDR1 is WNHNN and CDR2 is SYGVQD in the germline V gene (reference sequence). The CDR3 is 15 amino acids. CDR3 region: CASSDPTRGRYEQYF. CDR3 coding DNA: TGCGCCAGCAGTGATCCGACCCGGGGCCGTTACGAGCAGTACTTC.

The V and J genes are TRBV4-1 and TRBJ1-5; no clear D. Germline V gene data show CDR1 as MGHRA and CDR2 as YSYEKL. V lost 0 bases to trimming and J lost 5 bases, with 5 bases between them. There are 13 residues in the CDR3. This CDR3 reads CASSQDLDQPQHF. CDR3 nucleotide sequence: TGCGCCAGCAGCCAAGATCTTGATCAGCCCCAGCATTTT.

The chain is built from TRBV14 and TRBJ1-2, with unresolved D. With 4 bases removed from V and 4 bases from J, the gap between germline ends came to 16 bases. The CDR3 runs to 15 residues. CDR1 and CDR2 from the germline V gene are SGHDN and FVKESK. Here the CDR3 reads CASSLLVGASYGYTF. In DNA form, the CDR3 reads TGTGCCAGCAGCCTACTGGTGGGCGCGAGCTATGGCTACACCTTC. The entire variable domain, with the rest obtained from reference TRBV14 and TRBJ1-2, is as follows: EAGVTQFPSHSVIEKGQTVTLRCDPISGHDNLYWYRRVMGKEIKFLLHFVKESKQDESGMPNNRFLAERTGGTYSTLKVQPAELEDSGVYFCASSLLVGASYGYTFGSGTRLTVV.

The chain carries TRBV15 and TRBJ1-1; D is unresolved. The germline V gene has CDR1 LNHNV and CDR2 YYDKDF (reference sequence). Trimming left V 3 bases short and J 1 base short, with 6 bases between. The CDR3 consists of 13 residues. The CDR3 sequence is CATSSHPNTEAFF. CDR3 nucleotide sequence: TGTGCCACCAGCAGTCACCCGAACACTGAAGCTTTCTTT.

CDR3 DNA: TGTGCCAGCAGTTACTCTGCAGTCCCAGGGGGCTATGGCTACACCTTC. It encodes CASSYSAVPGGYGYTF. The genes are TRBV6-5 and TRBJ1-2, with 7 bases lining up with TRBD1. CDR3 length: 16 residues. CDR1 and CDR2 (germline): MNHEY, SVGAGI. Germline trimming cut 0 bases from V and 4 bases from J; bases unmatched to any gene: 8.

The genes are TRBV19 and TRBJ2-3; D perhaps matches TRBD1 (6 bases). CDR1 LNHDA and CDR2 SQIVND come from the germline V gene (reference sequence). This CDR3 contains 17 residues. Trimming cost V 5 bases and J 0 bases, with 18 bases left between them. The CDR3 DNA sequence: TGTGCCAGTAGTGCCCCAAGGCGGCAGGGGAGCACAGATACGCAGTATTTT. It codes for CASSAPRRQGSTDTQYF.

The chain carries TRBV18 and TRBJ1-5, with D tentatively TRBD1 (5 bases). V lost 3 bases and J 0 bases, leaving 12 bases between the germline ends. The length of the CDR3 is 16 residues. Germline lookup yields CDR1 KGHSH and CDR2 LQKENI. CDR3 amino acids: CASSPSTGNSNQPQHF. The DNA for the CDR3 is TGTGCCAGCTCACCCTCTACAGGAAATAGCAATCAGCCCCAGCATTTT. The complete variable domain, with remaining parts taken from reference TRBV18 and TRBJ1-5, reads NAGVMQNPRHLVRRRGQEARLRCSPMKGHSHVYWYRQLPEEGLKFMVYLQKENIIDESGMPKERFSAEFPKEGPSILRIQQVVRGDSAAYFCASSPSTGNSNQPQHFGDGTRLSIL.

The chain combines TRBV7-8 with TRBJ2-3, with 10 bases matching TRBD2. V was pared by 5 bases and J by 2 bases, with 10 bases of the junction left unmatched. The germline CDR1 and CDR2 sequences are SGHVS and FQNEAQ. This CDR3 spans 17 amino acids. CDR3 amino acids: CASSTRAGGSSTDTQYF. Written as DNA, the CDR3 is TGTGCCAGCAGCACCCGAGCGGGGGGGTCTTCCACAGATACGCAGTATTTT.

V is TRBV4-1 and J is TRBJ2-1, with 9 bases matching TRBD2. The CDR3 runs 14 residues. V shed 1 base, J shed 9 bases, and the junction held 4 bases outside the gene matches. CDR1 is MGHRA and CDR2 is YSYEKL in the germline V gene. CDR3 loop: CASSQVQLAGEQFF. The CDR3 nucleotides are TGCGCCAGCAGCCAAGTACAACTAGCGGGTGAGCAGTTCTTC.

CDR3 residues: CASSGSGGATGELFF. The CDR3 nucleotides are TGTGCCAGCAGCGGTAGCGGGGGGGCCACCGGGGAGCTGTTTTTT. This chain joins TRBV9 and TRBJ2-2, with 11 bases fitting TRBD2. Germline trimming cut 3 bases from V and 4 bases from J; bases unmatched to any gene: 2. The CDR3 is 15 amino acids. In germline, CDR1 is SGDLS, CDR2 YYNGEE.

The genes are TRBV5-5 and TRBJ1-3, with D unclear. Deletions cut 4 bases from V and 4 bases from J, with 9 bases between. The CDR3 extends over 13 amino acids. Per the germline V gene, CDR1 is SGHKS and CDR2 is YYEKEE (reference sequence). The CDR3, as DNA: TGTGCCAGCAGCAGTTTGCAAGGAAACACCATATATTTT. It translates to CASSSLQGNTIYF.

DNA of the CDR3: TGTGCCAGCAGCGTAGTATCCTCGGGCAGATCCCCTGGAAACACCATATATTTT. It yields the protein CASSVVSSGRSPGNTIYF. The chain couples TRBV9 to TRBJ1-3; D remains unclear. Germline CDR1 is SGDLS and CDR2 is YYNGEE. The CDR3 has 18 residues. Trimming pared 0 bases from V and 2 bases from J, leaving 18 bases between.

This clone was observed once. CDR3 sequence (DNA): TGTGCCAGCAGTAAGCCCCCCTCCCGGGGGGTCGGGTACTATGGCTACACCTTC. This sequence encodes CASSKPPSRGVGYYGYTF. The rearrangement links TRBV27 to TRBJ1-2, with D perhaps matching TRBD1 (5 bases). V lost 5 bases and J 3 bases, leaving 25 bases between the germline ends. Germline values: CDR1 MNHEY, CDR2 SMNVEV (reference sequence). This CDR3 has 18 amino acids.

The V gene is TRBV7-9, the J gene TRBJ2-5; no clear D gene. Germline V gives CDR1 SEHNR, CDR2 FQNEAQ (reference sequence). This CDR3 spans 14 amino acids. The germline V and J ends were trimmed by 4 bases and 1 base, with 10 bases remaining between them. The CDR3 bases are TGTGCCAGCAGCTCCTCTGGCATCCAAGAGACCCAGTACTTC. Its translation: CASSSSGIQETQYF.

The chain links TRBV28 to TRBJ1-3; D is perhaps TRBD1 (5 bases). The CDR3 contains 13 residues. V lost 6 bases and J 7 bases, leaving 13 bases between the germline ends. CDR1 and CDR2 (germline): MDHEN, SYDVKM. Here the CDR3 DNA reads TGTGCCAGCAGGGAAAGGCAGGGCAACACCATATATTTT. The encoded protein is CASRERQGNTIYF.

This chain connects TRBV12-1 to TRBJ2-1. TRBV12-1 is assigned pseudogene status. The CDR3 loop spans 10 amino acids. CDR3 residues: CADRYNEQFF. The DNA for the CDR3 is TGTGCCGACCGATACAATGAGCAGTTCTTC.

The chain combines TRBV14 with TRBJ2-2; tentative D call: TRBD1 (6 bases). The CDR3 is made up of 13 amino acids. V shed 5 bases and J shed 6 bases, with 10 bases lying between them. In germline, CDR1 is SGHDN, CDR2 FVKESK. CDR3 DNA: TGTGCCAGCAGCTTTAAGGGGGCCGGGGAGCTGTTTTTT. Its protein is CASSFKGAGELFF.

This chain joins TRBV30 and TRBJ2-7; D ambiguous. Trimming stripped 4 bases from V and 0 bases from J, with 10 bases between. Germline CDR1 reads GTSNPN; CDR2 reads SVGIG (reference sequence). This CDR3 spans 13 amino acids. CDR3 sequence reads: CAWIKPDSYEQYF. The CDR3 coding sequence is TGTGCCTGGATCAAACCTGACTCCTACGAGCAGTACTTC.

J is TRBJ1-3 and V is TRBV6-5; TRBD1 matches at 7 bases. Germline lookup yields CDR1 MNHEY and CDR2 SVGAGI. The CDR3 loop spans 14 amino acids. The junction had 3 bases not matched to a gene; V was cut back by 6 bases and J by 1 base. This chain's CDR3 is CASRGQKSGNTIYF. CDR3 bases: TGTGCCAGCAGGGGACAGAAATCTGGAAACACCATATATTTT.